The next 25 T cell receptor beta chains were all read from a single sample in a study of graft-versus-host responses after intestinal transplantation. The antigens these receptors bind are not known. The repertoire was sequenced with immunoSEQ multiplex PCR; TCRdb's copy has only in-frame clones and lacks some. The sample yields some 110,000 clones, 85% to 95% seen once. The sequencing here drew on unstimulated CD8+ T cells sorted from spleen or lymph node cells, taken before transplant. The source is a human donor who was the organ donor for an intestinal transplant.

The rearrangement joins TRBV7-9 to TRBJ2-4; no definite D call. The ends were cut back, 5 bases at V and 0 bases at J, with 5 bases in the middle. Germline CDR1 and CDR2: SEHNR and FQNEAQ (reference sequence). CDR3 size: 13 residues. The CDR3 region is CASSPPAKNIQYF. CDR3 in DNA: TGTGCCAGCAGCCCGCCAGCCAAAAACATTCAGTACTTC.

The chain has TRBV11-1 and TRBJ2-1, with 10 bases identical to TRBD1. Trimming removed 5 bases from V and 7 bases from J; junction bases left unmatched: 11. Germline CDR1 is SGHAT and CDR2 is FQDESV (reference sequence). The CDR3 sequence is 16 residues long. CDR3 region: CASSHFPGQGKNEQFF. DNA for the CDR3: TGTGCCAGCAGCCACTTTCCGGGACAGGGGAAGAATGAGCAGTTCTTC.

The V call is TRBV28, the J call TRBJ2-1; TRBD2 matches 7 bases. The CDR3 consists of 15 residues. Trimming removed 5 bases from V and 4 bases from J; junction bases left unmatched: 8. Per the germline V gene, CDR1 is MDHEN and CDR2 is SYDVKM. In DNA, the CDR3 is TGTGCCAGCAGTGACCGGGACTATATATACAATGAGCAGTTCTTC. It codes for CASSDRDYIYNEQFF.

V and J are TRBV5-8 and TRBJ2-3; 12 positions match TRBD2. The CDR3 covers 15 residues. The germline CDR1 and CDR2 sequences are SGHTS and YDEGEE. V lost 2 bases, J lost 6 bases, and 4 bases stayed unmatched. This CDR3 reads CASSFLAGGPDTQYF. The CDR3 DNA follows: TGTGCCAGCAGCTTTCTAGCGGGAGGGCCGGATACGCAGTATTTT. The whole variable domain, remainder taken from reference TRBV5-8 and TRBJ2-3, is EAGVTQSPTHLIKTRGQQATLRCSPISGHTSVYWYQQALGLGLQFLLWYDEGEERNRGNFPPRFSGRQFPNYSSELNVNALELEDSALYLCASSFLAGGPDTQYFGPGTRLTVL.

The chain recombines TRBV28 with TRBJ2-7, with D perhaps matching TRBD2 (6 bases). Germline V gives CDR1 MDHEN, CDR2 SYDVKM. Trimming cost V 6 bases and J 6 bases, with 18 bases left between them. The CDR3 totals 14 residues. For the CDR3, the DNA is TGTGCCAGCAGCCCGCCGGAGGGCCTCTTCGAGCAGTACTTC. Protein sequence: CASSPPEGLFEQYF.

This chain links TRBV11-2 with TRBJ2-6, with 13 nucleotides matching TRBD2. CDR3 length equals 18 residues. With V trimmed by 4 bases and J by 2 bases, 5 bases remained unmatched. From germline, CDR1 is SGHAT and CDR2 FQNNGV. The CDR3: CASSSWTSGSPGANVLTF. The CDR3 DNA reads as TGTGCCAGCAGCTCATGGACTAGCGGGAGTCCTGGGGCCAACGTCCTGACTTTC.

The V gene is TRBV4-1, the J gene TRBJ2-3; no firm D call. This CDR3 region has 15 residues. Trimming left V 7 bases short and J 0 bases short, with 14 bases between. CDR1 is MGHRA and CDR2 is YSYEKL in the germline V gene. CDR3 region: CASKFSGDSTDTQYF. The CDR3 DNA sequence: TGCGCCAGCAAGTTCAGTGGGGATAGCACAGATACGCAGTATTTT.

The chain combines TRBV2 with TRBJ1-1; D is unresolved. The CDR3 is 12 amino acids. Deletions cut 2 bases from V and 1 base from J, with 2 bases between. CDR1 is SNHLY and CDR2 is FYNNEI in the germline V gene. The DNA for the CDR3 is TGTGCCAGCAGTGAACAGAACACTGAAGCTTTCTTT. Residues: CASSEQNTEAFF.

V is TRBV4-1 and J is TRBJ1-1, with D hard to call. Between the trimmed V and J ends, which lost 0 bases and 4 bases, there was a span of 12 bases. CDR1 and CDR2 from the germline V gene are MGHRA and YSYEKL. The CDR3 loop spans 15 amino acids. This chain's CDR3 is CASSQDPGRVTEAFF. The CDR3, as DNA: TGCGCCAGCAGCCAAGATCCTGGGAGAGTCACTGAAGCTTTCTTT.

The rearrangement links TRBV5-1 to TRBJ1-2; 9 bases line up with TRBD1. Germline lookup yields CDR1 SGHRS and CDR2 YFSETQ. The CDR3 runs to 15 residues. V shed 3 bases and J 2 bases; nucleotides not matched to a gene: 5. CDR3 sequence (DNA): TGCGCCAGCAGCTGGGGACAGGGCCCCAACTATGGCTACACCTTC. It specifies CASSWGQGPNYGYTF.

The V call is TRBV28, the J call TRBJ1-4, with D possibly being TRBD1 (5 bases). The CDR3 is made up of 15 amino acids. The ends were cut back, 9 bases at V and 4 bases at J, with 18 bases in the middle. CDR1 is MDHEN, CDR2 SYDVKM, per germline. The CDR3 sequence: CASKGLGVYNEKLFF. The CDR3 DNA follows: TGTGCCAGTAAAGGGCTGGGGGTTTATAATGAAAAACTGTTTTTT.

The CDR3 spells CASSPPGPSTEAFF. CDR3 bases: TGTGCCAGCAGTCCTCCAGGGCCGAGCACTGAAGCTTTCTTT. V and J are TRBV27 and TRBJ1-1, with TRBD1 as a possible D gene (5 bases). Germline V gene data show CDR1 as MNHEY and CDR2 as SMNVEV (reference sequence). The CDR3 runs 14 residues. V was clipped by 5 bases and J by 4 bases, with 14 bases between them.

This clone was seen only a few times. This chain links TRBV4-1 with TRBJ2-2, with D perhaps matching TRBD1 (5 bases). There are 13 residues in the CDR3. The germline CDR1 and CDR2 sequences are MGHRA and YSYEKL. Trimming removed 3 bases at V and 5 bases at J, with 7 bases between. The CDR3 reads CASSQPGTGELFF. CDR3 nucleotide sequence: TGCGCCAGCAGCCAGCCAGGGACCGGGGAGCTGTTTTTT.

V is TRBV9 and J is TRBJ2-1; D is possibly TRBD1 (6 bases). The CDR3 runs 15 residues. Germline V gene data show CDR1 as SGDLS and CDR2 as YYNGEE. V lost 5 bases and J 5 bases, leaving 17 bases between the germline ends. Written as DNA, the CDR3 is TGTGCCAGCAGTTCCTCAGGGGCTACTCACAATGAGCAGTTCTTC. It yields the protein CASSSSGATHNEQFF.

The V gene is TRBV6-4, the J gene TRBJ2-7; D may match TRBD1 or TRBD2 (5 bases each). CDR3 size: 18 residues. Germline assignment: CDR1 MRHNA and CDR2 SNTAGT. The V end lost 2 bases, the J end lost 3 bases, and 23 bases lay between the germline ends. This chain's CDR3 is CASSDPRMWGSTLYEQYF. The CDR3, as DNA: TGTGCCAGCAGTGACCCTCGGATGTGGGGGAGTACTCTCTACGAGCAGTACTTC.

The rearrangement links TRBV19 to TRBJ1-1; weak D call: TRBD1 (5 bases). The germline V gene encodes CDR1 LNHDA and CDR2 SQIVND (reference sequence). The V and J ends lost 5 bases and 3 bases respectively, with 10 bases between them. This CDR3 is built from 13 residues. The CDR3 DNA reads TGTGCCAGTAGTTTGTGGGGGGACACTGAAGCTTTCTTT. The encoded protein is CASSLWGDTEAFF.

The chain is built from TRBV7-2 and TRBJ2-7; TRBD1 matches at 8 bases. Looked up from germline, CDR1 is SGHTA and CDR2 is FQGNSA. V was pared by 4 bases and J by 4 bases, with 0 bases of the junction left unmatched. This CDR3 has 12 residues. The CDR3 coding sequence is TGTGCCAGCAGCTGGACAGGGTACGAGCAGTACTTC. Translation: CASSWTGYEQYF.

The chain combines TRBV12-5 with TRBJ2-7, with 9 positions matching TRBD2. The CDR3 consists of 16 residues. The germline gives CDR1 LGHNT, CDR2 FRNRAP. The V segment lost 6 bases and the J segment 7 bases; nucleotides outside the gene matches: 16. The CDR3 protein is CASGLVNAGGPGEQYF. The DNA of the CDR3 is TGTGCTAGTGGACTCGTAAACGCGGGAGGGCCGGGGGAGCAGTACTTC.

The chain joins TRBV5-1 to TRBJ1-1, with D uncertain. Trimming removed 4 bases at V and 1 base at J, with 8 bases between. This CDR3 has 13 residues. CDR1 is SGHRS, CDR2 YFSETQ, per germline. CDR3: CASSLRANTEAFF. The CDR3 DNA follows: TGCGCCAGCAGCCTGAGGGCGAACACTGAAGCTTTCTTT.

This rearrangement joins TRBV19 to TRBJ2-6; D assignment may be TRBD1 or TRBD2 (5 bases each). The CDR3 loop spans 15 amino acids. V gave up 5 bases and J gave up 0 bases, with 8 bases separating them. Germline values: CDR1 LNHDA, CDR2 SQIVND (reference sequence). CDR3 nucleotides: TGTGCCAGTAGTCCAGGGAGCTCTGGGGCCAACGTCCTGACTTTC. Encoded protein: CASSPGSSGANVLTF.

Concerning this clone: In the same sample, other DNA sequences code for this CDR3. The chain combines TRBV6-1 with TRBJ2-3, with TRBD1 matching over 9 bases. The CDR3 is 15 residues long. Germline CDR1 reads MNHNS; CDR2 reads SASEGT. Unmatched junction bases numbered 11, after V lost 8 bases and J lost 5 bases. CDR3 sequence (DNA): TGTGCCAGCGGAGGCCACAGGGGGCGGAAAGATACGCAGTATTTT. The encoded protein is CASGGHRGRKDTQYF.

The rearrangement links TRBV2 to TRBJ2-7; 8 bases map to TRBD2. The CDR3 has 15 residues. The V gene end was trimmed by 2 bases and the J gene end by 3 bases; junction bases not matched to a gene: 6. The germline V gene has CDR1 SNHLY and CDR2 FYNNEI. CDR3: CASSESGSSYYEQYF. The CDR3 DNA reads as TGTGCCAGCAGTGAAAGCGGGAGTTCGTACTACGAGCAGTACTTC. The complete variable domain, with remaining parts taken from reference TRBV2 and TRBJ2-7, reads EPEVTQTPSHQVTQMGQEVILRCVPISNHLYFYWYRQILGQKVEFLVSFYNNEISEKSEIFDDQFSVERPDGSNFTLKIRSTKLEDSAMYFCASSESGSSYYEQYFGPGTRLTVT.

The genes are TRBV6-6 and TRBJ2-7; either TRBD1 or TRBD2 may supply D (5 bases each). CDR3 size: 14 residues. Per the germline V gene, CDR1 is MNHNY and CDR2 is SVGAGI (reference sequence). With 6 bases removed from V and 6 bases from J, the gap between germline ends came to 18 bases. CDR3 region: CASSLNPGRTEQYF. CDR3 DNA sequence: TGTGCCAGCAGCCTAAACCCGGGACGGACCGAGCAGTACTTC.

CDR3 in amino acids: CASSLSDRGPLDYEQYF. CDR3 nucleotide sequence: TGTGCCAGCAGCTTGTCCGACAGGGGCCCCTTGGACTACGAGCAGTACTTC. The chain joins TRBV5-5 to TRBJ2-7; TRBD1 aligns across 8 bases. Germline assignment: CDR1 SGHKS and CDR2 YYEKEE (reference sequence). There are 17 residues in the CDR3. J lost 3 bases, V lost 1 base, and 12 bases had no gene match.

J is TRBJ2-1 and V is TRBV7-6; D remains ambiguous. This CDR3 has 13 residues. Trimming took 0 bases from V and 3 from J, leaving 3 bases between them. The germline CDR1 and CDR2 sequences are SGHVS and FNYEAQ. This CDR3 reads CASSLASYNEQFF. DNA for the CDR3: TGTGCCAGCAGCTTAGCGAGCTACAATGAGCAGTTCTTC.